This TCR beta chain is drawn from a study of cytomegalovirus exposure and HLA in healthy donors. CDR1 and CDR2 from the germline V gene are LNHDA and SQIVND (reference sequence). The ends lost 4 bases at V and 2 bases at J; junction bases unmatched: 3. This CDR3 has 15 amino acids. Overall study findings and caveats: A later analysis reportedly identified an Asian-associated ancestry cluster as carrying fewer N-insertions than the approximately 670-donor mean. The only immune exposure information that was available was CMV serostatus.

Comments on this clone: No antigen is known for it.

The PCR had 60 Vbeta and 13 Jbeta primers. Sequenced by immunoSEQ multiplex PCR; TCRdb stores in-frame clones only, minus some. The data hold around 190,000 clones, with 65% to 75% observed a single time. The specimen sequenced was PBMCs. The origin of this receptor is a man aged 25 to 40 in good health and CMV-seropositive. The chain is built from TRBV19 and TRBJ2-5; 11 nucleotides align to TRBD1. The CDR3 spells CASSTGTGGQETQYF. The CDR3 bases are TGTGCCAGTAGTACCGGGACAGGGGGGCAAGAGACCCAGTACTTC.